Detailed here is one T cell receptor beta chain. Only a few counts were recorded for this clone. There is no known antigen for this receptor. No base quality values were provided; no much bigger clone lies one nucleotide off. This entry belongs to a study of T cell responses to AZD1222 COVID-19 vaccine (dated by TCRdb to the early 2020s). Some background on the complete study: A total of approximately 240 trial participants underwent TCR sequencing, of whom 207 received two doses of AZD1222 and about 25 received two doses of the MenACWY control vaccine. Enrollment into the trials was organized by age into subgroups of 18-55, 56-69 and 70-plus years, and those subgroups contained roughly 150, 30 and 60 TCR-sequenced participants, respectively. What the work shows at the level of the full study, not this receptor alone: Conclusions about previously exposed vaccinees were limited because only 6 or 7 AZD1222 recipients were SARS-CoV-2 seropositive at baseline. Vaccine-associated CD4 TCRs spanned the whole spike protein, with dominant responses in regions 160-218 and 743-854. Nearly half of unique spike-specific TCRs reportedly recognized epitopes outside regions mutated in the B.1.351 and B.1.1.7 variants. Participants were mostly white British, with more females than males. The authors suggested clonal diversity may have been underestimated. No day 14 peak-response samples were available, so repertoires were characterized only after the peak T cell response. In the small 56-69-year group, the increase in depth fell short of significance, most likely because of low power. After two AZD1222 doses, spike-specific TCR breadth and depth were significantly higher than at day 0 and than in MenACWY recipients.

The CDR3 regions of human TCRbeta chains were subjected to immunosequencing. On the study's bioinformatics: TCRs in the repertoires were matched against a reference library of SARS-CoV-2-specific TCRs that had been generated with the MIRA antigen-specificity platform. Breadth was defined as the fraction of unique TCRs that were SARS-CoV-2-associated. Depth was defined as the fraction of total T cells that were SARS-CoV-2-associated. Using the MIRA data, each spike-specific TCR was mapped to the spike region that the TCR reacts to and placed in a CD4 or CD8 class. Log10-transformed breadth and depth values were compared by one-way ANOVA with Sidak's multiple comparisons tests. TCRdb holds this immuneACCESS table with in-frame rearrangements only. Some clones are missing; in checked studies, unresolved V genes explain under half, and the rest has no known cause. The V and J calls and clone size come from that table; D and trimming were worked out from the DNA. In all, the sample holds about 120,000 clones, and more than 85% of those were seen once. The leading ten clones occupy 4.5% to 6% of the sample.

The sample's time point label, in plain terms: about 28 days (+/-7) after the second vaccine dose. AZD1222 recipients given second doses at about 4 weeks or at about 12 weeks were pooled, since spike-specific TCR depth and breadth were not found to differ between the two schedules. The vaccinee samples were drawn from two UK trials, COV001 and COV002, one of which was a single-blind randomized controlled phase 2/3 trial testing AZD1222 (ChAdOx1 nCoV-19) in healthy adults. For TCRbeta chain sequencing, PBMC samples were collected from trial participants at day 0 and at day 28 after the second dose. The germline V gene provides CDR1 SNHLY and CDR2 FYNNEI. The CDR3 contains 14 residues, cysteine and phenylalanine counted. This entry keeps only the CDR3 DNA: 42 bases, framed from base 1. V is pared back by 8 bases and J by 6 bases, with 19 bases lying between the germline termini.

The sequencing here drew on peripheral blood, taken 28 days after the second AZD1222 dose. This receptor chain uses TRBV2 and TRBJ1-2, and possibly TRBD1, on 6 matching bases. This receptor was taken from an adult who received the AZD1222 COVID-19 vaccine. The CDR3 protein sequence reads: CASVSRVGTNGYTF. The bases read TGTGCCAGCGTGAGCCGAGTTGGGACAAATGGCTACACCTTC.